This entry describes one T cell receptor beta chain. In the authors' workflow: Estimates of nucleated cell counts were drawn from the amplification of reference gene primers. The method was immunoSEQ multiplex PCR; TCRdb's version includes in-frame clones alone and lacks a portion of them. That table furnishes V, J and clone size, whereas the DNA furnished D and trimming. This table has about 170,000 clones, about 88% appearing once. CDR1 ENHRY and CDR2 SYGVKD come from the germline V gene. The CDR3 consists of 13 residues. V lost 8 bases to trimming and J lost 1 base; unmatched junction nucleotides: 2. The data were taken from a study of blood T cell repertoires in COVID-19. Across the study: The United States, Italy and Spain provided the acute and convalescent COVID-19 samples.

Seattle patient enrollment occurred during active infection, with longitudinal follow-up thereafter. Material: peripheral blood. The chain carries TRBV10-3 and TRBJ2-7; the match to TRBD1 covers 10 bases. The TCR comes from a woman of 80 years or more with COVID-19, enrolled during active disease. The CDR3 loop is CAIGQGVSYEQYF. CDR3 DNA sequence: TGTGCCATCGGACAGGGGGTATCCTACGAGCAGTACTTC.